Listed below are T cell receptor beta chains from one sample, sequenced in a study of human T cells and chemical hapten exposure. In TCRdb, the RACE reads were re-called with MiXCR into one record per CDR3 protein. The data contain 40,000 or so distinct CDR3 sequences, about 10% of them seen just once; the ten biggest clones take up approximately 5.9%. Source: whole blood, taken in connection with sensitization to the hapten diphenylcyclopropenone (DPC). The receptors derive from a man aged 30-40 years with alopecia areata. Some clones in this sample may be carry-over from other donors' samples. Each CDR3 is given with its conserved first and last residue. A D gene is named only where the DNA matches it firmly. A row's size may be missing; if present it is once, few, many or a size class.

V: TRBV5-1
J: TRBJ2-7
size: many
length: 13
D: NA
DNA: TGCGCCAGCAGCTTTAAACAAACTTACGAGCAGTACTTC
CDR3: CASSFKQTYEQYF

V: TRBV7-3
J: TRBJ2-2
size: few
length: 14
D: NA
DNA: TGTGCCAGCAGCTTATTCGTAGGGGCCGGGGAGCTGTTTTTT
CDR3: CASSLFVGAGELFF

V: TRBV7-9
J: TRBJ2-5
size: NA
length: 15
D: TRBD2
DNA: TGTGCCAGCAGCTATGGGCTAGCGGGACAAGAGACCCAGTACTTC
CDR3: CASSYGLAGQETQYF

V: TRBV29-1
J: TRBJ1-2
size: NA
length: 12
D: NA
DNA: TGCAGCGTTGTACCTCCTCTCTATGGCTACACCTTC
CDR3: CSVVPPLYGYTF

V: TRBV6-2/TRBV6-3
J: TRBJ2-5
size: few
length: 14
D: NA
DNA: TGTGCCAGCGGGCGAGGACCCCAGGTTGGGACCCAGTACTTC
CDR3: CASGRGPQVGTQYF

V: TRBV6-1
J: TRBJ1-5
size: many
length: 11
D: NA
DNA: TGTGCCAGCAGTGATGGGTTCCGCCAGCATTTT
CDR3: CASSDGFRQHF

V: TRBV14
J: TRBJ1-3
size: NA
length: 11
D: NA
DNA: TGTGCCAGCAGCCAGGGGCGCACCATATATTTT
CDR3: CASSQGRTIYF

V: TRBV6-1
J: TRBJ2-3
size: NA
length: 13
D: NA
DNA: TGTGCCAGCAACCGGGACCTAACAGATACGCAGTATTTT
CDR3: CASNRDLTDTQYF

V: TRBV5-5
J: TRBJ2-7
size: many
length: 15
D: TRBD1
DNA: TGTGCCAGCAGCTTGGATGCAGGGGGCTCCTACGAGCAGTACTTC
CDR3: CASSLDAGGSYEQYF

V: TRBV7-3
J: TRBJ2-2
size: medium-sized
length: 14
D: TRBD2
DNA: TGTGCCAGCAGAGTGGGAGGGGTCACCGGGGAGCTGTTTTTT
CDR3: CASRVGGVTGELFF

V: TRBV29-1
J: TRBJ2-1
size: many
length: 16
D: TRBD2
DNA: TGCAGCGTTGAAGCGATGCGGGGGGGCCGTTTAAATGAGCAGTTCTTC
CDR3: CSVEAMRGGRLNEQFF

V: TRBV7-9
J: TRBJ2-6
size: few
length: 17
D: TRBD2
DNA: TGTGCCAGCAGCTTACGGACTAGCGCCTCTGGGGCCAACGTCCTGACTTTC
CDR3: CASSLRTSASGANVLTF

V: TRBV7-6
J: TRBJ2-3
size: many
length: 14
D: NA
DNA: TGTGCCAGCAGCTTAGTTTCGCAGACAGATACGCAGTATTTT
CDR3: CASSLVSQTDTQYF

V: TRBV3-1
J: TRBJ1-1
size: many
length: 14
D: TRBD1
DNA: TGTGCCAGCAGCCAAGAAGGGACAGGGACTGAAGCTTTCTTT
CDR3: CASSQEGTGTEAFF

V: TRBV12-3/TRBV12-4
J: TRBJ2-5
size: many
length: 13
D: NA
DNA: TGTGCCAGCAGTTTTGCTGGCAAGGAGACCCAGTACTTC
CDR3: CASSFAGKETQYF

V: TRBV2
J: TRBJ2-7
size: NA
length: 15
D: NA
DNA: TGTGCCAGCAGTGACCCCGGACAGAGCTCCTACGAGCAGTACTTC
CDR3: CASSDPGQSSYEQYF

V: TRBV9
J: TRBJ2-5
size: many
length: 14
D: NA
DNA: TGTGCCAGCAGCGTAGGGGACCCCCAAGAGACCCAGTACTTC
CDR3: CASSVGDPQETQYF

V: TRBV9
J: TRBJ2-1
size: many
length: 16
D: NA
DNA: TGTGCCAGCAGCGTACCTGGGACGGAGCCCTACAATGAGCAGTTCTTC
CDR3: CASSVPGTEPYNEQFF

V: TRBV4-1
J: TRBJ2-7
size: NA
length: 15
D: NA
DNA: TGCGCCAGCAGCCAAGCCGGTTTCAGCTCCTACGAGCAGTACTTC
CDR3: CASSQAGFSSYEQYF

V: TRBV7-6
J: TRBJ2-5
size: many
length: 14
D: TRBD2
DNA: TGTGCCAGCAGCTTAGGTGCTAGCGGGAGGTATCAGTACTTC
CDR3: CASSLGASGRYQYF

V: TRBV6-5
J: TRBJ2-2
size: NA
length: 17
D: TRBD1
DNA: TGTGCCAGCAGTTACCTTCCGGGACAGGGGTACACCGGGGAGCTGTTTTTT
CDR3: CASSYLPGQGYTGELFF

V: TRBV6-4
J: TRBJ2-3
size: NA
length: 16
D: TRBD2
DNA: TGTGCCAGCAGTGACGAGACTAGCGGAAAGACAGATACGCAGTATTTT
CDR3: CASSDETSGKTDTQYF

V: TRBV7-9
J: TRBJ2-1
size: many
length: 15
D: TRBD2
DNA: TGTGCCAGCAGCTTGGGCGGGGGGCCTTACAATGAGCAGTTCTTC
CDR3: CASSLGGGPYNEQFF

V: TRBV2
J: TRBJ2-3
size: few
length: 15
D: NA
DNA: TGTGCCAGCAACAAAGGGAGAGGGGGCACAGATACGCAGTATTTT
CDR3: CASNKGRGGTDTQYF

V: TRBV12-3/TRBV12-4
J: TRBJ2-7
size: NA
length: 14
D: TRBD1
DNA: TGTGCCAGCAGCCGACAGGGGGTCTCCTACGAGCAGTACTTC
CDR3: CASSRQGVSYEQYF

V: TRBV18
J: TRBJ2-4
size: many
length: 17
D: NA
DNA: TGTGCCAGCTCACCATTCCGGGATGCCATAGCCAAAAACATTCAGTACTTC
CDR3: CASSPFRDAIAKNIQYF

V: TRBV7-3
J: TRBJ2-2
size: few
length: 16
D: TRBD2
DNA: TGTGCCAGCAGCTTATTTGGGACTAGCATCAGCGGGGAGCTGTTTTTT
CDR3: CASSLFGTSISGELFF

V: TRBV10-1
J: TRBJ2-1
size: few
length: 20
D: TRBD1
DNA: TGCGCCAGCCGTAGGGCCCAACACAACCGATACAGGGGAAGTTACAATGAGCAGTTCTTC
CDR3: CASRRAQHNRYRGSYNEQFF

V: TRBV2
J: TRBJ1-6
size: many
length: 15
D: NA
DNA: TGTGCCAGCAGTTCGAGCCTAGGTTATAATTCACCCCTCCACTTT
CDR3: CASSSSLGYNSPLHF

V: TRBV12-3/TRBV12-4
J: TRBJ2-2
size: few
length: 16
D: TRBD1
DNA: TGTGCCAGCAGTATCCGGGACAGGGTGCGGGCCGGGGAGCTGTTTTTT
CDR3: CASSIRDRVRAGELFF

V: TRBV5-1
J: TRBJ1-1
size: NA
length: 14
D: NA
DNA: TGCGCCAGCAGCTTTTCCAGGGCGAACACTGAAGCTTTCTTT
CDR3: CASSFSRANTEAFF

V: TRBV27
J: TRBJ2-3
size: NA
length: 16
D: NA
DNA: TGTGCCAGCAGTTTACTCGGTGGGGGGCTCACAGATACGCAGTATTTT
CDR3: CASSLLGGGLTDTQYF

V: TRBV7-9
J: TRBJ2-1
size: NA
length: 12
D: TRBD2
DNA: TGTGCCAGCAGCTCGACTAGCGGTCTGGGGTTCTTC
CDR3: CASSSTSGLGFF

V: TRBV18
J: TRBJ1-1
size: many
length: 18
D: NA
DNA: TGTGCCAGCTCACCACCTCCCGGGTGGAGTGTCATGAACACTGAAGCTTTCTTT
CDR3: CASSPPPGWSVMNTEAFF

V: TRBV5-4
J: TRBJ2-2
size: few
length: 14
D: NA
DNA: TGTGCCAGCAGCCTATGGGGGGACACCGGGGAGCTGTTTTTT
CDR3: CASSLWGDTGELFF

V: TRBV10-3
J: TRBJ1-6
size: few
length: 14
D: TRBD1
DNA: TGTGCCATCAGACAGGGACAGGGGAATTCACCCCTCCACTTT
CDR3: CAIRQGQGNSPLHF

V: TRBV12-5
J: TRBJ2-1
size: NA
length: 17
D: TRBD2
DNA: TGTGCTAGTGGCCTTCTAGCGGGAGGGCCAACGTACAATGAGCAGTTCTTC
CDR3: CASGLLAGGPTYNEQFF

V: TRBV3-1
J: TRBJ2-3
size: many
length: 16
D: TRBD2
DNA: TGTGCCAGCAGCCCGAAGACTAGCCGGCACACAGATACGCAGTATTTT
CDR3: CASSPKTSRHTDTQYF

V: TRBV11-3
J: TRBJ2-2
size: NA
length: 14
D: TRBD1
DNA: TGTGCCAGCAGCTTGGGACAGGTCACCGGGGAGCTGTTTTTT
CDR3: CASSLGQVTGELFF

V: TRBV30
J: TRBJ1-1
size: NA
length: 12
D: NA
DNA: TGTGCCTGGAGTGTCATGAACACTGAAGCTTTCTTT
CDR3: CAWSVMNTEAFF

V: TRBV27
J: TRBJ1-5
size: many
length: 15
D: TRBD1
DNA: TGTGCCAGCAGTAAGGACAGGGATAGCAATCAGCCCCAGCATTTT
CDR3: CASSKDRDSNQPQHF

V: TRBV11-3
J: TRBJ2-3
size: NA
length: 16
D: NA
DNA: TGTGCCAGCAGCTTAGGTGCGCTCACCTACGCAGATACGCAGTATTTT
CDR3: CASSLGALTYADTQYF

V: TRBV27
J: TRBJ1-2
size: few
length: 16
D: TRBD1
DNA: TGTGCCAGCAGTTTATCGAAAACAGGGGCTAACTATGGCTACACCTTC
CDR3: CASSLSKTGANYGYTF

V: TRBV10-3
J: TRBJ2-3
size: NA
length: 13
D: NA
DNA: TGTGCCATCGCGGGGGCCGGCACAGATACGCAGTATTTT
CDR3: CAIAGAGTDTQYF

V: TRBV7-6
J: TRBJ2-3
size: few
length: 13
D: NA
DNA: TGTGCCAGCAGCGGTAACCAAGGAGATACGCAGTATTTT
CDR3: CASSGNQGDTQYF

V: TRBV7-6
J: TRBJ2-7
size: NA
length: 12
D: NA
DNA: TGTGCCAGCAGCCCCACAGGGTACGAGCAGTACTTC
CDR3: CASSPTGYEQYF

V: TRBV20-1
J: TRBJ2-3
size: few
length: 12
D: NA
DNA: TGCAGTTACAGGGTGACAGCAGATACGCAGTATTTT
CDR3: CSYRVTADTQYF

V: TRBV28
J: TRBJ2-2
size: few
length: 13
D: NA
DNA: TGTGCCAGCGGTGGTGGAGGCCCCGGGGAGCTGTTTTTT
CDR3: CASGGGGPGELFF

V: TRBV7-2
J: TRBJ2-3
size: many
length: 15
D: TRBD1
DNA: TGTGCCAGCAGCTTAGAGACAGGGCAAACAGATACGCAGTATTTT
CDR3: CASSLETGQTDTQYF

V: TRBV12-3/TRBV12-4
J: TRBJ2-5
size: NA
length: 16
D: NA
DNA: TGTGCCAGCAGTCCCGCCGGGGCGGTTCGGGGAGAGACCCAGTACTTC
CDR3: CASSPAGAVRGETQYF

V: TRBV11-2
J: TRBJ2-5
size: many
length: 13
D: NA
DNA: TGTGCCAGCAGCTTAACATCCCAAGAGACCCAGTACTTC
CDR3: CASSLTSQETQYF

V: TRBV20-1
J: TRBJ1-1
size: few
length: 14
D: TRBD1
DNA: TGCAGTGCTAGTAGGACAGGGATGAACACTGAAGCTTTCTTT
CDR3: CSASRTGMNTEAFF

V: TRBV9
J: TRBJ2-3
size: many
length: 17
D: NA
DNA: TGTGCCAGCAGCGTAGACCCTTCCGGACTTATCACAGATACGCAGTATTTT
CDR3: CASSVDPSGLITDTQYF

V: TRBV6-1
J: TRBJ1-2
size: NA
length: 15
D: TRBD1
DNA: TGTGCCAGCAGTGAACAGGGGGCCGCGAACTATGGCTACACCTTC
CDR3: CASSEQGAANYGYTF

V: TRBV6-2/TRBV6-3
J: TRBJ2-5
size: many
length: 17
D: TRBD2
DNA: TGTGCCAGCACCCCCTCCCCGGGACTAGCTTCTCGAGAGACCCAGTACTTC
CDR3: CASTPSPGLASRETQYF

V: TRBV10-3
J: TRBJ1-1
size: many
length: 13
D: NA
DNA: TGTGCCATCCAGGCCGCAGAGAACACTGAAGCTTTCTTT
CDR3: CAIQAAENTEAFF

V: TRBV28
J: TRBJ1-1
size: medium-sized
length: 15
D: NA
DNA: TGTGCCAGCAGTTTGAGGGTAACGGGCAACACTGAAGCTTTCTTT
CDR3: CASSLRVTGNTEAFF

V: TRBV20-1
J: TRBJ1-1
size: NA
length: 13
D: NA
DNA: TGCAGTGCTAGCCGGGACGGAAACACTGAAGCTTTCTTT
CDR3: CSASRDGNTEAFF

V: TRBV29-1
J: TRBJ2-3
size: NA
length: 15
D: TRBD2
DNA: TGCAGCGGGGCCCCCCTAGCGGGAGGCTCAGATACGCAGTATTTT
CDR3: CSGAPLAGGSDTQYF

V: TRBV29-1
J: TRBJ1-2
size: few
length: 14
D: TRBD1
DNA: TGCAGCGCCAACCCGACAGGGAACCCGAATGGCTACACCTTC
CDR3: CSANPTGNPNGYTF